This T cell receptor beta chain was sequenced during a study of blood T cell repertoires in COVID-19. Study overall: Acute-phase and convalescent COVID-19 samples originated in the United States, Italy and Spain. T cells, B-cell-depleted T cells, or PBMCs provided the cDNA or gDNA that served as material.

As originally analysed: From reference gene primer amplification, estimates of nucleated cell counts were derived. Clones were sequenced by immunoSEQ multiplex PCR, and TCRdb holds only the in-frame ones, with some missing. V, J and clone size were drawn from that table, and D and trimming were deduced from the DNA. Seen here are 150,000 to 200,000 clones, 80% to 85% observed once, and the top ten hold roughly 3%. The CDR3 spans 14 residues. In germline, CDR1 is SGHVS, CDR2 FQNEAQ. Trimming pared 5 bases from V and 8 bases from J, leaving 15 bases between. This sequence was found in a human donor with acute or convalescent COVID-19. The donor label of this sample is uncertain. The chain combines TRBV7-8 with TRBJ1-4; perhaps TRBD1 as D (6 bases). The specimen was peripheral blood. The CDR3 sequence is CASSPGGAAEKLFF. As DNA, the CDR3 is TGTGCCAGCAGCCCCGGGGGGGCAGCCGAAAAACTGTTTTTT.